This T cell receptor beta chain was captured by sequencing in a study of glioma-infiltrating T cells. Study-wide findings and caveats: Tissue and blood shared very few CDR3 sequences. Above-expected tissue-blood divergence occurred in all gliomas, most in low-grade ones.

The table lists this clonotype with many counts. Its antigen remains unknown. TCR alpha and beta CDR3 regions were amplified from RNA using iRepertoire nested multiplex PCR. TCRdb re-called the multiplex PCR reads with MiXCR, one entry per CDR3 protein. This table has 110,000 or so distinct CDR3 sequences, 20% to 25% appearing once. Specimen: glioma tissue, nonneoplastic brain tissue, or PBMCs (not recorded which). This TCR was sampled from a human donor with low-grade glioma or glioblastoma, undergoing nonglioma brain surgery, or in good health (not recorded which).

CDR3 protein: CSARKAGGPGEQFF. DNA of the CDR3: TGCAGTGCTAGGAAAGCGGGGGGGCCAGGGGAGCAGTTCTTC. The chain joins TRBV20-1 to TRBJ2-1; the match to TRBD2 covers 10 bases. Trimming took 3 bases from V and 10 from J; bases not matched to a gene: 9. CDR3 length: 14 amino acids. CDR1 is DFQATT, CDR2 SNEGSKA, per germline (reference sequence).